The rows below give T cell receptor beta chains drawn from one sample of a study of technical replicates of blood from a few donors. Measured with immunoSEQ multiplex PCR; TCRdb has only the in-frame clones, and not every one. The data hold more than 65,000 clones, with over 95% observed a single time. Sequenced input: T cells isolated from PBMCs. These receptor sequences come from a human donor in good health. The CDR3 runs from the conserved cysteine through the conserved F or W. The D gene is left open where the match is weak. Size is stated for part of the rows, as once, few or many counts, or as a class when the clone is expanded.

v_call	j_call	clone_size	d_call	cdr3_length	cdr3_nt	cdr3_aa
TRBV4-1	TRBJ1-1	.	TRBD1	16	TGCGCCAGCAGCCAGCTGACAGGGGTGAAGAACACTGAAGCTTTCTTT	CASSQLTGVKNTEAFF
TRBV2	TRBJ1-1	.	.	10	TGTGCCAGCAGTCCCCCGGAAGCTTTCTTT	CASSPPEAFF
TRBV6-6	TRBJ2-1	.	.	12	TGTGCCAGCAGTACGAAAGAGAATGAGCAGTTCTTC	CASSTKENEQFF
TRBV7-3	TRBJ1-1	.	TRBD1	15	TGTGCCAGCAGTTTCACCGGGACAGGGTACACTGAAGCTTTCTTT	CASSFTGTGYTEAFF
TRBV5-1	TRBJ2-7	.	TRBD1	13	TGCGCCAGCGGACAGGTAGATTCCTACGAGCAGTACTTC	CASGQVDSYEQYF
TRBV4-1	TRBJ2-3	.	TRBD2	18	TGCGCCAGCAGCCAATTGGTAGCGGGAGGGCCTAGGGCAGATACGCAGTATTTT	CASSQLVAGGPRADTQYF
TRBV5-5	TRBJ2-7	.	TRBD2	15	TGTGCCAGCAGCGTTGAGGCGGGAGATTACTACGAGCAGTACTTC	CASSVEAGDYYEQYF
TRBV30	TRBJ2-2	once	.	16	TGTGCCTGGACCGTAACCCCGGGAATATACACCGGGGAGCTGTTTTTT	CAWTVTPGIYTGELFF
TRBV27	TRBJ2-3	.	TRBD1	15	TGTGCCAGCAGTTTCCGGGACAGCATCACAGATACGCAGTATTTT	CASSFRDSITDTQYF
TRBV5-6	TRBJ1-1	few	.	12	TGTGCCAGCAGCTTGGGCAGCGGCAGAGCTTTCTTT	CASSLGSGRAFF
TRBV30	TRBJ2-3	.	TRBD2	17	TGTGCCTGGAGTTGGTTCGCGGGGGGGTCTAGCACAGATACGCAGTATTTT	CAWSWFAGGSSTDTQYF
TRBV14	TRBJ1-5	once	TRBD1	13	TGTGCCAGCAGCCAAAGAGGGGGCCTTCCCCAGCATTTT	CASSQRGGLPQHF
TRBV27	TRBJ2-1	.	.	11	TGTGCCAGCAGTTTCATAGATGAGCAGTTCTTC	CASSFIDEQFF
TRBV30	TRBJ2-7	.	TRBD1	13	TGTGCCTGGTGGGACAGGGGGGCCTACGAGCAGTACTTC	CAWWDRGAYEQYF
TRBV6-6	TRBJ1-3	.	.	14	TGTGCCGCGGAAGACGGAAGCGTTGGAAACACCATATATTTT	CAAEDGSVGNTIYF
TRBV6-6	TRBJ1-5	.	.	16	TGTGCCAGCAGTTACAGAGGGGGGGGGAGCAATCAGCCCCAGCATTTT	CASSYRGGGSNQPQHF
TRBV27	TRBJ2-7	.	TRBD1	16	TGTGCCAGCAGTTTAAGAGTGGGACAGGGAGCGTACGAGCAGTACTTC	CASSLRVGQGAYEQYF
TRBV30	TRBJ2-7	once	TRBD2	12	TGTGCCTGGACTAGCGGACCCTACGAGCAGTACTTC	CAWTSGPYEQYF
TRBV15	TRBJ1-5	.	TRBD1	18	TGTGCCACCAGCAGCAGCCTGACCCGACAGGGAGGCAATCAGCCCCAGCATTTT	CATSSSLTRQGGNQPQHF
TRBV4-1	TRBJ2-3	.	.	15	TGCGCCAGCAGCCAAGAGAGGGCGGGCACAGATACGCAGTATTTT	CASSQERAGTDTQYF
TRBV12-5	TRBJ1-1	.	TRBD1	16	TGTGCTAGTGGTCTCTCCTCGGGACAGCAGAACACTGAAGCTTTCTTT	CASGLSSGQQNTEAFF
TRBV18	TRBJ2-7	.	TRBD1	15	TGTGCCAGCTCACCTCCGGGACAGGGCTCCTACGAGCAGTACTTC	CASSPPGQGSYEQYF
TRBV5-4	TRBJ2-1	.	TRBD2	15	TGTGCCAGCAGCTGGACTAGCGGGAGGGGGGATGAGCAGTTCTTC	CASSWTSGRGDEQFF
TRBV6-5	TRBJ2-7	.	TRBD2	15	TGTGCCAGCAGTTACTCGGGTAGCGGGCCCTACGAGCAGTACTTC	CASSYSGSGPYEQYF
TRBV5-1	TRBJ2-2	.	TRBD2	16	TGCGCCAGCAGCTCCTCGGGGCGGGAGACTCCCGGGGAGCTGTTTTTT	CASSSSGRETPGELFF
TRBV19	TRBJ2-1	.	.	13	TGTGCCAGTAGTATTGACCCGGGCAATGAGCAGTTCTTC	CASSIDPGNEQFF
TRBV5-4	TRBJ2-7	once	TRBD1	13	TGTGCCAGCAGCGGAAGGACAGGGAACGAGCAGTACTTC	CASSGRTGNEQYF
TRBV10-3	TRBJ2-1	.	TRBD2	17	TGTGCCATCAGTGACACGACTAGCGGGAGGGCCGATGCTGAGCAGTTCTTC	CAISDTTSGRADAEQFF
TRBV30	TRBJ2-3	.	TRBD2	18	TGTGCCTGGAGTATATTCTCCCATCTAGCGGGATTCACAGATACGCAGTATTTT	CAWSIFSHLAGFTDTQYF
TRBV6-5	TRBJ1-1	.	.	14	TGTGCCAGCAGTTATCGGGTTTCGGACACTGAAGCTTTCTTT	CASSYRVSDTEAFF
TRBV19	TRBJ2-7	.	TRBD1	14	TGTGCCAGTAGTCTGGGAGACAGGGACGACGAGCAGTACTTC	CASSLGDRDDEQYF
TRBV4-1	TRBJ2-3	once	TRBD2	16	TGCGCCAGCAGCCAAGAACTAGCGGGAGGGACAGATACGCAGTATTTT	CASSQELAGGTDTQYF
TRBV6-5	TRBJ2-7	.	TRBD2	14	TGTGCCAGCAGTGCGTCTAGCGGAGGTTACGAGCAGTACTTC	CASSASSGGYEQYF
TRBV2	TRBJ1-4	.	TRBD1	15	TGTGCCAGCAGTGAGGTCACAGGGGATTACGAAAAACTGTTTTTT	CASSEVTGDYEKLFF
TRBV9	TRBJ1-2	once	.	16	TGTGCCAGCAGCGCATCCTCCCCTGACATCTACTATGGCTACACCTTC	CASSASSPDIYYGYTF
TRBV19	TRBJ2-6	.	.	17	TGTGCCAGTAGTATTCAGGGTCCAAGCTCTGGGGCCAACGTCCTGACTTTC	CASSIQGPSSGANVLTF
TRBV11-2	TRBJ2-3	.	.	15	TGTGCCAGCAGCTTGAACAGGGTCGTTCGAGATACGCAGTATTTT	CASSLNRVVRDTQYF
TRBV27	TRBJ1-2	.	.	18	TGTGCCAGCAGTTTACCCAGGACAGATAGACCAGCTAACTATGGCTACACCTTC	CASSLPRTDRPANYGYTF
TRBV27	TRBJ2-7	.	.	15	TGTGCCAGCAGTTTAGCCTGGACAGCGACCTACGAGCAGTACTTC	CASSLAWTATYEQYF
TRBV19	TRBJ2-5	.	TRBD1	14	TGTGCCAGTAGTCATGACAGGGACCAAGAGACCCAGTACTTC	CASSHDRDQETQYF
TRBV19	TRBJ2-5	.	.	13	TGTGCCAGTAGTATACGTTGGAGAGAGACCCAGTACTTC	CASSIRWRETQYF
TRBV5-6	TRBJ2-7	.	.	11	TGTGCCAGCACCAGCTCCTACGAGCAGTACTTC	CASTSSYEQYF
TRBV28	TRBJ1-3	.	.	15	TGTGCCAGCAGTTTAATCGGGTACGCTGGAAACACCATATATTTT	CASSLIGYAGNTIYF
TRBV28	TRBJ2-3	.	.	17	TGTGCCAGCAGTGGTCCCCTAGGGGGAACTAGCACAGATACGCAGTATTTT	CASSGPLGGTSTDTQYF
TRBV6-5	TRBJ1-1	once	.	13	TGTGCCAGCACCTATTCGGTCCTCGCTGAAGCTTTCTTT	CASTYSVLAEAFF
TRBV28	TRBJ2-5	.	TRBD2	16	TGTGCCAGCAGCCCCATGGGAGGGGTGTGGGAAGAGACCCAGTACTTC	CASSPMGGVWEETQYF
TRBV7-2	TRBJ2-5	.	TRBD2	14	TGTGCCAGCAGCTTAGACGGGGGGAAAGAGACCCAGTACTTC	CASSLDGGKETQYF
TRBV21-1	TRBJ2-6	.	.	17	TGTGCCAGCAGCAATCGGGACAGGGAGTTCTGGGCCAACGTCCTGACTTTC	CASSNRDREFWANVLTF
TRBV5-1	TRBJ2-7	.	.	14	TGCGCCAGCAGCTTCCAGCGTAGCTCCTACGAGCAGTACTTC	CASSFQRSSYEQYF
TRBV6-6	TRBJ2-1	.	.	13	TGTGCCAGCAGTTACTCCGGAGAGGATGAGCAGTTCTTC	CASSYSGEDEQFF
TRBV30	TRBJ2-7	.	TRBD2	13	TGTGCCTGGAGTGTTGGCGGGAGTTACGAGCAGTACTTC	CAWSVGGSYEQYF
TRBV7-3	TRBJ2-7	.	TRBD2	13	TGTGCCAGCAGCTTCACTAGCGGGTACGAGCAGTACTTC	CASSFTSGYEQYF
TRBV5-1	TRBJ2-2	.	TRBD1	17	TGCGCCAGCAGCTTGGGATGGGGACAGGGGAACACCGGGGAGCTGTTTTTT	CASSLGWGQGNTGELFF
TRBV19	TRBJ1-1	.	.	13	TGTGCCAGTAGTTTCCAGGGTGGCACTGAAGCTTTCTTT	CASSFQGGTEAFF
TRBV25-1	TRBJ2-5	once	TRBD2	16	TGTGCCAGCAGTTTGGGACTAGCGGGAGGGTTTGAGACCCAGTACTTC	CASSLGLAGGFETQYF